These 25 T cell receptor beta chains share one sample of origin, sequenced in a study of T cells after yellow fever vaccination. TCRdb fed the 5' RACE reads into MiXCR, producing one record per CDR3 protein. The sample consists of nearly 550,000 distinct CDR3 sequences, 19% of them appearing once. The sequencing used PBMCs, collected 15 days after the yellow fever booster vaccination. The receptor set was obtained from a man younger than 45 who received the YFV17D yellow fever vaccine.

This clonotype was seen at least ten times. At one boundary the junction diverges from the germline segment, which might be a read error. The rearrangement uses TRBV7-2 and TRBJ2-7; D gene ambiguous. From germline, CDR1 is SGHTA and CDR2 FQGNSA. This CDR3 is 11 amino acids long. CDR3 sequence: CASSLVREQYF. CDR3 in DNA: TGTGCCAGCAGTTTAGTCCGCGAGCAGTACTTC.

This clonotype was found a few times. The chain employs TRBV6-5 and TRBJ2-7; TRBD2 matches 8 bases. The germline CDR1 and CDR2 sequences are MNHEY and SVGAGI. After removal of 2 bases from V and 0 bases from J, the junction contained 12 bases not matched to a gene. The CDR3 is made up of 18 amino acids. The CDR3 reads CASSYAGLGTSFSYEQYF. The CDR3 DNA follows: TGTGCCAGCAGTTACGCAGGTCTAGGGACTAGTTTCTCCTACGAGCAGTACTTC.

This chain links TRBV18 with TRBJ2-7; TRBD1 is a possible D gene (6 bases). The germline V gene has CDR1 KGHSH and CDR2 LQKENI. This CDR3 is built from 16 residues. V lost 0 bases and J lost 3, with 15 bases in between. The CDR3 loop reads CASSPPNPLDSYEQYF. The CDR3 region has the DNA TGTGCCAGCTCACCACCTAACCCCTTGGACAGCTACGAGCAGTACTTC.

The V and J genes are TRBV7-9 and TRBJ2-7; the D gene is possibly TRBD2 (6 bases). Trimming stripped 5 bases from V and 2 bases from J, with 13 bases between. The length of the CDR3 is 14 residues. In germline, CDR1 is SEHNR, CDR2 FQNEAQ (reference sequence). The CDR3 loop is CASSPPPGAYEQYF. CDR3 DNA: TGTGCCAGCAGCCCACCGCCGGGGGCCTACGAGCAGTACTTC.

The chain combines TRBV9 with TRBJ2-1, with 7 bases identical to TRBD1. The germline gives CDR1 SGDLS, CDR2 YYNGEE. Trimming removed 7 bases from V and 8 bases from J; junction bases left unmatched: 12. CDR3 length: 14 residues. CDR3 residues: CASQSGGNADEQFF. Here the CDR3 DNA reads TGTGCCAGCCAATCAGGGGGTAATGCAGATGAGCAGTTCTTC.

V gene TRBV20-1 combines with J gene TRBJ2-1, with 8 bases identical to TRBD2. From germline, CDR1 is DFQATT and CDR2 SNEGSKA (reference sequence). The junction had 6 bases not matched to a gene; V was cut back by 4 bases and J by 4 bases. The CDR3 extends over 14 amino acids. The CDR3 protein is CSAKSGSLYNEQFF. The CDR3 DNA follows: TGCAGTGCTAAAAGCGGGAGTTTGTACAATGAGCAGTTCTTC.

The chain uses TRBV5-1 and TRBJ2-1; TRBD1 matches at 7 bases. Germline V gene lookup returns CDR1 SGHRS and CDR2 YFSETQ. CDR3 length equals 14 residues. V was clipped by 2 bases and J by 7 bases; unmatched bases: 6. This chain's CDR3 is CASSLTGTANEQFF. The CDR3 DNA sequence: TGCGCCAGCAGCTTAACAGGGACAGCAAATGAGCAGTTCTTC.

The V and J genes are TRBV30 and TRBJ2-4; 7 bases match TRBD1. V lost 3 bases, J lost 11 bases, and 7 bases stayed unmatched. The germline V gene has CDR1 GTSNPN and CDR2 SVGIG (reference sequence). The CDR3 has 12 amino acids. Here the CDR3 reads CAWSTEGAFQYF. CDR3 bases: TGTGCCTGGAGCACAGAGGGGGCATTTCAGTACTTC. Full variable domain (rest looked up from reference TRBV30 and TRBJ2-4): SQTIHQWPATLVQPVGSPLSLECTVEGTSNPNLYWYRQAAGRGLQLLFYSVGIGQISSEVPQNLSASRPQDRQFILSSKKLLLSDSGFYLCAWSTEGAFQYFGAGTRLSVL.

This clonotype has just a few counts. The rearrangement uses TRBV5-5 and TRBJ2-1; the D gene could be TRBD1 or TRBD2 (6 bases each). The CDR3 extends over 14 amino acids. Trimming stripped 4 bases from V and 8 bases from J, with 16 bases between. Germline CDR1 SGHKS, CDR2 YYEKEE (reference sequence). This chain's CDR3 is CASSLVGGSDEQFF. The CDR3, as DNA: TGTGCCAGCAGCCTAGTGGGGGGCAGTGATGAGCAGTTCTTC.

The sample holds a few counts of this clonotype. This rearrangement joins TRBV18 to TRBJ2-5; 7 bases are shared with TRBD1. Trimming took 5 bases from V and 5 from J; bases not matched to a gene: 5. CDR1 is KGHSH, CDR2 LQKENI, per germline. The CDR3 covers 13 residues. The CDR3 DNA reads TGTGCCAGCTCAAGCACAGGGGTCGAGACCCAGTACTTC. This codes for CASSSTGVETQYF. Using reference TRBV18 and TRBJ2-5 for the parts outside the CDR3, the full variable domain is NAGVMQNPRHLVRRRGQEARLRCSPMKGHSHVYWYRQLPEEGLKFMVYLQKENIIDESGMPKERFSAEFPKEGPSILRIQQVVRGDSAAYFCASSSTGVETQYFGPGTRLLVL.

The chain couples TRBV11-3 to TRBJ2-3, with 11 nucleotides matching TRBD1. Germline V gene lookup returns CDR1 SGHNT and CDR2 YENEEA. The V gene end was trimmed by 5 bases and the J gene end by 2 bases; junction bases not matched to a gene: 21. The CDR3 contains 21 residues. In DNA form, the CDR3 reads TGTGCCAGCAGCACCCCCGTCCGGACAGGGGGCCGCACCTTACCCACAGATACGCAGTATTTT. This translates into CASSTPVRTGGRTLPTDTQYF.

The genes are TRBV11-2 and TRBJ2-7, with 8 bases fitting TRBD2. Losses at the gene ends were 3 bases for V and 7 bases for J; bases not matched to a gene: 14. This CDR3 comprises 16 residues. The germline CDR1 and CDR2 sequences are SGHAT and FQNNGV. The CDR3 region is CASSLVGLASLEEQYF. The CDR3 DNA reads TGTGCCAGCAGCTTGGTTGGACTAGCCTCGTTGGAGGAGCAGTACTTC.

This clonotype was seen at least ten times. This chain links TRBV20-1 with TRBJ2-1; possible D gene TRBD2, 6 bases. Trimming left V 0 bases short and J 8 bases short, with 17 bases between. There are 15 residues in the CDR3. CDR1 and CDR2 from the germline V gene are DFQATT and SNEGSKA (reference sequence). This CDR3 is CSARDGTTSKHEQFF. The CDR3 region has the DNA TGCAGTGCTAGAGATGGGACCACTAGCAAGCATGAGCAGTTCTTC.

This clonotype has a handful of counts. This sequence joins TRBV28 and TRBJ2-6; D remains ambiguous. Germline loops: CDR1 MDHEN, CDR2 SYDVKM. The CDR3 sequence is 15 residues long. V dropped 3 bases and J dropped 1 base, with 7 bases sitting between them. The CDR3 coding sequence is TGTGCCAGCAGTTTGGTTCAGTCTGGGGCCAACGTCCTGACTTTC. Its protein product is CASSLVQSGANVLTF.

V usage is TRBV9 and J usage is TRBJ1-2, with 8 bases that match TRBD1. The germline V gene encodes CDR1 SGDLS and CDR2 YYNGEE. Trimming at V came to 0 bases and at J to 7 bases, leaving 8 bases not matched to a gene. The CDR3 is made up of 15 amino acids. CDR3: CASSVDPAGGRGYTF. In DNA form, the CDR3 reads TGTGCCAGCAGCGTAGATCCGGCAGGGGGCCGTGGCTACACCTTC.

This chain uses TRBV18 with TRBJ2-5; 13 nucleotides match TRBD2. There are 15 residues in the CDR3. J was trimmed by 2 bases and V by 8 bases; bases with no gene match: 5. CDR1 and CDR2 from the germline V gene are KGHSH and LQKENI. CDR3 loop: CASTGLAGAQETQYF. The CDR3 nucleotides read TGTGCCAGCACAGGACTAGCGGGAGCGCAAGAGACCCAGTACTTC. Together with reference TRBV18 and TRBJ2-5, the CDR3 gives the full variable domain: NAGVMQNPRHLVRRRGQEARLRCSPMKGHSHVYWYRQLPEEGLKFMVYLQKENIIDESGMPKERFSAEFPKEGPSILRIQQVVRGDSAAYFCASTGLAGAQETQYFGPGTRLLVL.

A few counts support this clonotype. The J gene is TRBJ2-3, the V gene TRBV19; D gene uncertain. The germline gives CDR1 LNHDA, CDR2 SQIVND (reference sequence). This CDR3 contains 13 residues. Deletions cut 11 bases from V and 2 bases from J, with 14 bases between. CDR3 region: CAVRNYPTDTQYF. CDR3 DNA sequence: TGTGCCGTCCGGAACTACCCCACAGATACGCAGTATTTT.

This clonotype was seen a few times. This sequence joins TRBV7-8 and TRBJ2-5; 11 nucleotides align to TRBD2. In germline, CDR1 is SGHVS, CDR2 FQNEAQ. This CDR3 region has 20 residues. V lost 1 base and J lost 6; bases outside the gene matches: 19. The CDR3 loop is CASSLGLAGTSAGEKKTQYF. CDR3 in DNA: TGTGCCAGCAGCTTAGGACTAGCGGGAACATCGGCGGGGGAAAAAAAGACCCAGTACTTC.

The chain couples TRBV15 to TRBJ2-2; D might be TRBD1 (7 bases). This CDR3 has 16 amino acids. Germline values: CDR1 LNHNV, CDR2 YYDKDF (reference sequence). Trimming left V 4 bases short and J 3 bases short, with 15 bases between. CDR3 sequence: CATSTGGLGDTGELFF. CDR3 nucleotide sequence: TGTGCCACCAGCACAGGGGGACTGGGCGACACCGGGGAGCTGTTTTTT. The full variable domain, rest sourced from reference TRBV15 and TRBJ2-2, is DAMVIQNPRYQVTQFGKPVTLSCSQTLNHNVMYWYQQKSSQAPKLLFHYYDKDFNNEADTPDNFQSRRPNTSFCFLDIRSPGLGDTAMYLCATSTGGLGDTGELFFGEGSRLTVL.

V and J are TRBV5-3 and TRBJ1-1; D not resolved. TRBV5-3 is filed as an ORF, its function uncertain. Between the trimmed V and J ends, which lost 2 bases and 0 bases, there was a span of 11 bases. The CDR3 spans 15 residues. CDR3 in DNA: TGTGCCAGAAGCTTCGGACCAGGCTTGAACACTGAAGCTTTCTTT. Translated, it gives CARSFGPGLNTEAFF.

V usage is TRBV12-3 or TRBV12-4 and J usage is TRBJ2-3; TRBD2 aligns across 13 bases. The J segment lost 3 bases and the V segment lost 5 bases, leaving 14 bases of the junction unmatched. The CDR3 contains 19 residues. The CDR3 DNA is TGTGCCAGCAGTATAGACCTCACCCCGGGACTAGCGGGAACAGATACGCAGTATTTT. Its translation is CASSIDLTPGLAGTDTQYF.

This clonotype was detected once. The chain has TRBV12-3 or TRBV12-4 and TRBJ1-1, with D possibly being TRBD1 (5 bases). The CDR3 loop spans 14 amino acids. V was cut by 6 bases and J by 1 base, with 12 bases left in between. The CDR3 loop is CASRTGAPNTEAFF. The CDR3 nucleotides read TGTGCCAGCAGAACCGGGGCCCCGAACACTGAAGCTTTCTTT.

This clonotype was picked up a small number of times. This chain links TRBV9 with TRBJ2-1; D is possibly TRBD2 (6 bases). Trimming removed 7 bases at V and 3 bases at J, with 14 bases between. In germline, CDR1 is SGDLS, CDR2 YYNGEE. This CDR3 contains 14 residues. CDR3 DNA sequence: TGTGCCAGCGGGTCCGGGAGAAACTACAATGAGCAGTTCTTC. This translates into CASGSGRNYNEQFF. Full variable domain (rest looked up from reference TRBV9 and TRBJ2-1): DSGVTQTPKHLITATGQRVTLRCSPRSGDLSVYWYQQSLDQGLQFLIQYYNGEERAKGNILERFSAQQFPDLHSELNLSSLELGDSALYFCASGSGRNYNEQFFGPGTRLTVL.

This sequence joins TRBV29-1 and TRBJ2-3, with 8 bases matching TRBD2. Germline trimming cut 7 bases from V and 2 bases from J; bases unmatched to any gene: 8. CDR1 and CDR2 from the germline V gene are SQVTM and ANQGSEA. The CDR3 is made up of 14 amino acids. CDR3 loop: CSASREGFTDTQYF. The CDR3 nucleotides are TGCAGCGCGAGTCGGGAGGGCTTCACAGATACGCAGTATTTT.

The chain joins TRBV20-1 to TRBJ2-7, with 12 bases aligning to TRBD2. Germline assignment: CDR1 DFQATT and CDR2 SNEGSKA (reference sequence). This CDR3 is built from 15 residues. Unmatched junction bases numbered 11, after V lost 5 bases and J lost 6 bases. CDR3 sequence reads: CSALARLAGVGEQYF. Written as DNA, the CDR3 is TGCAGTGCTCTAGCCCGACTAGCGGGAGTGGGCGAGCAGTACTTC.